Listed here are 29 T cell receptor beta chains from one sample, sequenced in a study of T cells after yellow fever vaccination. TCRdb re-derived calls from the 5' RACE reads in MiXCR, one entry per CDR3 protein. The sample yields about 580,000 distinct CDR3 sequences, approximately 16% seen once. The starting material was PBMCs, obtained 4 to 5 days after the first yellow fever vaccination. These receptors originate from a man aged 18 to 30 who received the YFV17D yellow fever vaccine.

CDR3 nucleotide sequence: TGTGCCAGCTCCACTGCGGGACAGGCCTCCTACGAGCAGTACGTC. It codes for CASSTAGQASYEQYV. The V call is TRBV28, the J call TRBJ2-7, with 8 nucleotides matching TRBD1. The junction had 9 bases not matched to a gene; V was cut back by 8 bases and J by 0 bases. Per the germline V gene, CDR1 is MDHEN and CDR2 is SYDVKM. This CDR3 has 15 residues.

This clonotype was found a few times. V gene TRBV4-2 combines with J gene TRBJ2-2; 11 bases line up with TRBD2. J lost 4 bases, V lost 1 base, and 11 bases had no gene match. This CDR3 comprises 19 residues. The germline V gene encodes CDR1 LGHNA and CDR2 YNFKEQ. CDR3 bases: TGTGCCAGCAGCCAAGGAGCTCTAGCGGGGGGCAAGGGCACCGGGGAGCTGTTTTTT. Translated: CASSQGALAGGKGTGELFF.

The sample holds a few counts of this clonotype. J is TRBJ1-3 and V is TRBV7-2, with 9 bases matching TRBD1. V gave up 5 bases and J gave up 4 bases; unmatched junction bases: 9. The CDR3 runs 16 residues. CDR1 SGHTA and CDR2 FQGNSA come from the germline V gene. CDR3 residues: CASSGRDRVSGNTIYF. The CDR3 DNA reads as TGTGCCAGCAGCGGCAGGGACAGGGTATCCGGAAACACCATATATTTT.

This clonotype was counted a single time. The chain recombines TRBV20-1 with TRBJ2-4; 8 bases align to TRBD2. V was clipped by 5 bases and J by 0 bases; unmatched bases: 9. The CDR3 sequence is 16 residues long. Germline-derived CDR1 and CDR2 are DFQATT and SNEGSKA (reference sequence). The CDR3 sequence: CSAPPPAGEAKNIQYF. The CDR3 DNA reads as TGCAGTGCTCCCCCCCCAGCGGGGGAAGCCAAAAACATTCAGTACTTC.

The chain joins TRBV20-1 to TRBJ2-7; 7 bases match TRBD1. Losses at the gene ends were 5 bases for V and 6 bases for J; bases not matched to a gene: 10. The V gene's germline CDR1 is DFQATT and CDR2 SNEGSKA (reference sequence). The CDR3 loop spans 13 amino acids. The CDR3 DNA is TGCAGTGCTTTAACAGGGGAGTGGGGCGAGCAGTACTTC. Protein product: CSALTGEWGEQYF.

The V call is TRBV5-4, the J call TRBJ2-7, with 9 bases lining up with TRBD1. The CDR3 consists of 14 residues. Germline V gene data show CDR1 as SGHNT and CDR2 as YYREEE (reference sequence). The V and J ends lost 4 bases and 2 bases, in that order; junction bases with no gene match: 4. In DNA form, the CDR3 reads TGTGCCAGCAGCGCCGGACAGGGGACCTACGAGCAGTACTTC. As protein: CASSAGQGTYEQYF.

This sequence joins TRBV6-1 and TRBJ1-1; tentative D call: TRBD1 (5 bases). This CDR3 has 16 residues. The V end lost 1 base, the J end lost 5 bases, and 17 bases lay between the germline ends. The germline CDR1 and CDR2 sequences are MNHNS and SASEGT. The CDR3 loop is CASSEGGEDGETEAFF. DNA for the CDR3: TGTGCCAGCAGTGAAGGAGGGGAGGACGGCGAGACTGAAGCTTTCTTT.

This sequence joins TRBV6-1 and TRBJ1-5; a possible D gene is TRBD1 (5 bases). V was clipped by 6 bases and J by 0 bases, with 12 bases between them. CDR1 is MNHNS and CDR2 is SASEGT in the germline V gene. This CDR3 has 15 residues. CDR3 sequence (DNA): TGTGCCAGCAGACCGGGGGGTTATAGCAATCAGCCCCAGCATTTT. Translated: CASRPGGYSNQPQHF.

The chain combines TRBV7-9 with TRBJ2-1; D unresolved. There are 14 residues in the CDR3. V lost 2 bases to trimming and J lost 9 bases, with 14 bases between them. Per the germline V gene, CDR1 is SEHNR and CDR2 is FQNEAQ (reference sequence). This CDR3 reads CASSLSMPPGEQFF. The CDR3 DNA reads as TGTGCCAGCAGCTTATCAATGCCCCCGGGTGAGCAGTTCTTC.

This clonotype was seen only a few times. V usage is TRBV11-2 and J usage is TRBJ2-2, with D maybe TRBD2 (5 bases). The V gene lost 5 bases and the J gene lost 0 bases, with 10 bases spanning the gap. Germline V gene sequence: CDR1 SGHAT, CDR2 FQNNGV. CDR3 size: 15 residues. CDR3 residues: CASSRGLSNTGELFF. Written as DNA, the CDR3 is TGTGCCAGCAGCCGCGGACTGTCGAACACCGGGGAGCTGTTTTTT.

V usage is TRBV15 and J usage is TRBJ1-4, with TRBD1 as a possible D gene (5 bases). Germline-derived CDR1 and CDR2 are LNHNV and YYDKDF (reference sequence). This CDR3 region has 16 residues. Between the trimmed V and J ends, which lost 1 base and 7 bases, there was a span of 16 bases. CDR3: CATSRASKGRREKLFF. In DNA, the CDR3 is TGTGCCACCAGCAGAGCGTCTAAGGGGAGGCGTGAAAAACTGTTTTTT.

A few counts support this clonotype. The chain carries TRBV3-1 and TRBJ2-5; perhaps TRBD1 as D (6 bases). This CDR3 has 16 amino acids. Trimming stripped 5 bases from V and 1 base from J, with 17 bases between. In germline, CDR1 is LGHDT, CDR2 YNNKEL (reference sequence). The CDR3 sequence: CASSATGRVIQETQYF. The CDR3 DNA reads as TGTGCCAGCAGCGCAACAGGGAGAGTTATCCAAGAGACCCAGTACTTC.

J is TRBJ2-3 and V is TRBV5-1; 8 nucleotides agree with TRBD2. CDR1 SGHRS and CDR2 YFSETQ come from the germline V gene. Trimming took 0 bases from V and 2 from J; bases not matched to a gene: 5. This CDR3 region has 16 residues. As DNA, the CDR3 is TGCGCCAGCAGCTTGGGTCGGGGGGGCGCCACAGATACGCAGTATTTT. Amino acids: CASSLGRGGATDTQYF. Full variable domain (missing parts from reference TRBV5-1 and TRBJ2-3): KAGVTQTPRYLIKTRGQQVTLSCSPISGHRSVSWYQQTPGQGLQFLFEYFSETQRNKGNFPGRFSGRQFSNSRSEMNVSTLELGDSALYLCASSLGRGGATDTQYFGPGTRLTVL.

The sample holds a few counts of this clonotype. This sequence joins TRBV14 and TRBJ1-2; 7 nucleotides agree with TRBD1. Looked up from germline, CDR1 is SGHDN and CDR2 is FVKESK. V lost 4 bases and J lost 5; bases outside the gene matches: 13. This CDR3 comprises 16 residues. The CDR3 loop reads CASSRTGSTAIYGYTF. In DNA, the CDR3 is TGTGCCAGCAGCCGGACAGGTTCCACGGCGATTTATGGCTACACCTTC.

The gene calls are TRBV20-1 and TRBJ1-6; a weak D match, TRBD1 (6 bases). Deletions cut 0 bases from V and 7 bases from J, with 10 bases between. The CDR3 covers 14 residues. Germline V gene sequence: CDR1 DFQATT, CDR2 SNEGSKA (reference sequence). CDR3 residues: CSARDQGMNSPLHF. Written as DNA, the CDR3 is TGCAGTGCTAGAGATCAGGGGATGAATTCACCCCTCCACTTT.

The rearrangement uses TRBV23-1 and TRBJ2-7; D assignment may be TRBD1 or TRBD2 (5 bases each). TRBV23-1 is filed as an ORF, its function uncertain. This CDR3 contains 16 residues. The V gene lost 0 bases and the J gene lost 7 bases, with 19 bases spanning the gap. CDR3 sequence reads: CASSQSPGTDLREQYF. CDR3 DNA: TGCGCCAGCAGTCAATCCCCCGGGACGGACCTACGGGAGCAGTACTTC.

This clonotype has more than one count but fewer than ten. This rearrangement joins TRBV12-3 or TRBV12-4 to TRBJ2-1, with D unclear. Deletions cut 7 bases from V and 8 bases from J, with 15 bases between. CDR3 length equals 13 residues. The CDR3 nucleotides read TGTGCCAGCACCATAGGGTCCTTAGATGAGCAGTTCTTC. This gives the protein CASTIGSLDEQFF.

The rearrangement joins TRBV12-3 or TRBV12-4 to TRBJ1-1; tentative D call: TRBD1 (6 bases). The CDR3 length is 14 residues. V was cut by 4 bases and J by 5 bases, with 14 bases left in between. This chain's CDR3 is CASSSTPDRTEAFF. As DNA, the CDR3 is TGTGCCAGCAGTTCCACCCCTGACAGGACTGAAGCTTTCTTT.

J is TRBJ2-2 and V is TRBV9; D is unresolved. The V gene's germline CDR1 is SGDLS and CDR2 YYNGEE. The CDR3 extends over 14 amino acids. V was trimmed by 0 bases and J by 7 bases, leaving 10 bases between them. This chain's CDR3 is CASSVGPDGGELFF. CDR3 sequence (DNA): TGTGCCAGCAGCGTAGGACCAGACGGCGGGGAGCTGTTTTTT.

A few counts support this clonotype. This chain uses TRBV7-9 with TRBJ2-5; D is undetermined. The length of the CDR3 is 14 residues. Trimming cost V 0 bases and J 3 bases, with 8 bases left between them. Germline CDR1 and CDR2: SEHNR and FQNEAQ (reference sequence). CDR3 amino acids: CASSLAIREETQYF. In DNA form, the CDR3 reads TGTGCCAGCAGCTTAGCGATAAGGGAAGAGACCCAGTACTTC.

This clonotype was seen ten or more times. The rearrangement uses TRBV30 and TRBJ2-7; TRBD1 aligns across 8 bases. Trimming cost V 5 bases and J 3 bases; bases outside gene matches: 0. From germline, CDR1 is GTSNPN and CDR2 SVGIG (reference sequence). This CDR3 region has 11 residues. The CDR3, as DNA: TGTGCCTGGGGGACAGGCTACGAGCAGTACTTC. Translating it yields CAWGTGYEQYF.

The chain joins TRBV7-6 to TRBJ2-3; 9 bases fit TRBD1. Germline V gene data show CDR1 as SGHVS and CDR2 as FNYEAQ. Trimming at V came to 5 bases and at J to 4 bases, leaving 13 bases not matched to a gene. CDR3 length: 17 residues. CDR3 in DNA: TGTGCCAGCAGCCTGGCCGGGGACAGGGAGGGCGCAGATACGCAGTATTTT. This gives the protein CASSLAGDREGADTQYF.

The CDR3 reads CASSTTSAKKLFF. In DNA form, the CDR3 reads TGTGCCAGCAGCACGACTTCCGCTAAGAAACTGTTTTTT. The chain couples TRBV5-6 to TRBJ1-4; D is uncertain. Germline V lookup: CDR1 SGHDT, CDR2 YYEEEE. The CDR3 length is 13 residues. Trimming removed 4 bases from V and 11 bases from J, with 15 bases in between.

This rearrangement joins TRBV5-5 to TRBJ2-7; D ambiguous. The V and J ends lost 6 bases and 4 bases respectively, with 11 bases between them. Germline-derived CDR1 and CDR2 are SGHKS and YYEKEE (reference sequence). The CDR3 has 12 amino acids. The CDR3 is CASNPLGYEQYF. DNA of the CDR3: TGTGCCAGCAACCCTTTGGGATACGAGCAGTACTTC.

This clonotype has only a few counts. V usage is TRBV7-2 and J usage is TRBJ2-7; D possibly corresponds to TRBD2 (6 bases). V dropped 3 bases and J dropped 4 bases, with 16 bases sitting between them. Germline CDR1 is SGHTA and CDR2 is FQGNSA. The CDR3 has 15 residues. The CDR3 coding sequence is TGTGCCAGCAGCTTCTTGGGACTCCAGGAGTACGAGCAGTACTTC. Amino acids: CASSFLGLQEYEQYF.

This clonotype was picked up many times. The chain carries TRBV10-3 and TRBJ2-6; D unresolved. Trimming took off 4 bases at V and 0 bases at J, with 10 bases between the two ends. Per the germline V gene, CDR1 is ENHRY and CDR2 is SYGVKD. The CDR3 covers 16 residues. The CDR3 protein is CAISGTRDSGANVLTF. In nucleotides, the CDR3 is TGTGCCATCAGTGGGACCCGAGACTCTGGGGCCAACGTCCTGACTTTC.

This clonotype was observed a few times. The J gene is TRBJ1-4, the V gene TRBV12-3 or TRBV12-4; TRBD1 agrees at 10 bases. Losses at the gene ends were 5 bases for V and 8 bases for J; bases not matched to a gene: 5. The CDR3 loop spans 14 amino acids. In nucleotides, the CDR3 is TGTGCCAGCAGTGACAGGGGGCTGGAAGAAAAACTGTTTTTT. It encodes CASSDRGLEEKLFF.

The rearrangement uses TRBV25-1 and TRBJ1-5; 7 bases align to TRBD1. V gave up 3 bases and J gave up 5 bases; unmatched junction bases: 4. Germline-derived CDR1 and CDR2 are MGHDK and SYGVNS. This CDR3 comprises 14 residues. The CDR3 here is CASSEGDSYQPQHF. DNA for the CDR3: TGTGCCAGCAGTGAGGGGGACAGCTATCAGCCCCAGCATTTT.

This clonotype was seen a few times. The V call is TRBV12-3 or TRBV12-4, the J call TRBJ2-3; 7 bases agree with TRBD1. V lost 3 bases, J lost 4 bases, and 10 bases stayed unmatched. The CDR3 extends over 16 amino acids. The chain's CDR3 is CASSFLGTVTPDTQYF. The CDR3 DNA is TGTGCCAGCAGTTTCCTCGGGACAGTTACCCCAGATACGCAGTATTTT.